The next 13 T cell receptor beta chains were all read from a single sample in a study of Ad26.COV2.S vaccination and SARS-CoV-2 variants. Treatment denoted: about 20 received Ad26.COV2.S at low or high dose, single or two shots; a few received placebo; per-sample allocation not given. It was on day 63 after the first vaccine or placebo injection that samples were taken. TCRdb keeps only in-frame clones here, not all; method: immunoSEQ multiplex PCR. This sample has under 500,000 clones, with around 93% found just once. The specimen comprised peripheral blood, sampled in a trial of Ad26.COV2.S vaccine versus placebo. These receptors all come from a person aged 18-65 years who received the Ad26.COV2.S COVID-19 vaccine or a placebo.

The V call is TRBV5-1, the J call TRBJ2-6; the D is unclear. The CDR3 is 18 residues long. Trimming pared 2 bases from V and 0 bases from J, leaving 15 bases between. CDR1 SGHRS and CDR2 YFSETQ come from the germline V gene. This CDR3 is CASSFAAARLSGANVLTF. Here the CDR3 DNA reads TGCGCCAGCAGCTTTGCGGCAGCACGCCTCTCTGGGGCCAACGTCCTGACTTTC.

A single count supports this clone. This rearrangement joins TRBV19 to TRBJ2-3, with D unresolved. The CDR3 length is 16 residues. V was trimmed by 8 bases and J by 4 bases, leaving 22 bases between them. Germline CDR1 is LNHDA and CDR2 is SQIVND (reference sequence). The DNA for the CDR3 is TGTGCCAGTCAACCCTTGGGTGCCCTTCGGCCAGATACGCAGTATTTT. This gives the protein CASQPLGALRPDTQYF.

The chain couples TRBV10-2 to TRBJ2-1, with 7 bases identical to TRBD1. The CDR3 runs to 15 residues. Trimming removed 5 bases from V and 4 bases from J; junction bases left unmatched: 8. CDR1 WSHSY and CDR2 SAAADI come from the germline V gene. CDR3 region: CASSTGQVKYNEQFF. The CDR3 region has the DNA TGCGCCAGCAGTACCGGACAGGTCAAATACAATGAGCAGTTCTTC.

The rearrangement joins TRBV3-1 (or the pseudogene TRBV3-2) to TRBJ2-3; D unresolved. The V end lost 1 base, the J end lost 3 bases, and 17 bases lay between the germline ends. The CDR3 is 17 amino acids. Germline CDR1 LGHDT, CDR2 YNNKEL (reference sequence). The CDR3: CASSQAMAQPPTDTQYF. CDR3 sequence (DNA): TGTGCCAGCAGCCAAGCGATGGCCCAGCCCCCGACAGATACGCAGTATTTT.

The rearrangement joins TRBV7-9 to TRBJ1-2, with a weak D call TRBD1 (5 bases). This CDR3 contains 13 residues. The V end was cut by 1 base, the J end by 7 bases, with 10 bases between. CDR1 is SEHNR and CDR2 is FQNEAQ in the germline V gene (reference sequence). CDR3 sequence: CASSLEGLLGYTF. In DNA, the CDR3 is TGTGCCAGCAGCTTAGAGGGACTTCTTGGCTACACCTTC.

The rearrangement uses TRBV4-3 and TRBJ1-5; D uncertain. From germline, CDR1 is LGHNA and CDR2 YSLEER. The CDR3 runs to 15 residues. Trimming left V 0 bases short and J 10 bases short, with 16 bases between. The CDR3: CASSQDRASLRPQHF. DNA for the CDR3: TGCGCCAGCAGCCAAGATAGGGCATCATTACGCCCCCAGCATTTT.

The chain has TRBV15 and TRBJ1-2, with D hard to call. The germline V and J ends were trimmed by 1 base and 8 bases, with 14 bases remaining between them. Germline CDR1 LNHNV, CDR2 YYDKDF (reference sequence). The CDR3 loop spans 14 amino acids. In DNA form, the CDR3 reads TGTGCCACCAGCAGAGTTGATAGGGCAGTGGGCTACACCTTC. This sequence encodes CATSRVDRAVGYTF.

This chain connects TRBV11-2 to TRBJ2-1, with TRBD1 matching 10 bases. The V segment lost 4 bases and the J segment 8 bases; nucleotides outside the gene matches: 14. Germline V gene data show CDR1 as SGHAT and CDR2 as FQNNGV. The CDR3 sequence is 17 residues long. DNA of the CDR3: TGTGCCAGCAGCTCCCTCGGCGGGGACAGGGGATTCTATGAGCAGTTCTTC. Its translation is CASSSLGGDRGFYEQFF.

CDR3 sequence reads: CASSEGGGLFGELFF. DNA for the CDR3: TGCGCCAGCTCAGAGGGAGGAGGCCTGTTCGGGGAGCTGTTTTTT. V gene TRBV5-1 combines with J gene TRBJ2-2; the D gene is possibly TRBD2 (6 bases). Germline CDR1 SGHRS, CDR2 YFSETQ. This CDR3 has 15 amino acids. Trimming left V 7 bases short and J 7 bases short, with 20 bases between.

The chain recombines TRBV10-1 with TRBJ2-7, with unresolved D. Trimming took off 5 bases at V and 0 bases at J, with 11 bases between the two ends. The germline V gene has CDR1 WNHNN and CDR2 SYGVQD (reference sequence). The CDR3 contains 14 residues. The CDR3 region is CASSNFQDSYEQYF. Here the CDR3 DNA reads TGCGCCAGCAGTAATTTCCAGGACTCCTACGAGCAGTACTTC.

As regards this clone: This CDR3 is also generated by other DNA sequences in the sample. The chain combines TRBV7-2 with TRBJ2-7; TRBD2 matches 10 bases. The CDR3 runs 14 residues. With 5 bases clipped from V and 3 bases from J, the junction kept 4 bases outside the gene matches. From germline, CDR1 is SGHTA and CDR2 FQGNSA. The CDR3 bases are TGTGCCAGCAGCCTCCAGCGGGGGGGCTACGAGCAGTACTTC. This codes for CASSLQRGGYEQYF. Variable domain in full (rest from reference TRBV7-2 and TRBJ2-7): GAGVSQSPSNKVTEKGKDVELRCDPISGHTALYWYRQSLGQGLEFLIYFQGNSAPDKSGLPSDRFSAERTGGSVSTLTIQRTQQEDSAVYLCASSLQRGGYEQYFGPGTRLTVT.

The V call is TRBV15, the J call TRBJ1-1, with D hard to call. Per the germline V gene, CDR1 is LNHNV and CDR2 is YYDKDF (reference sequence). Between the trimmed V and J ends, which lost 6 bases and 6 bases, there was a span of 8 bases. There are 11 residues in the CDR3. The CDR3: CATRESAEAFF. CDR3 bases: TGTGCCACCAGGGAGAGCGCTGAAGCTTTCTTT. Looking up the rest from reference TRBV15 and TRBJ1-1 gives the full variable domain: DAMVIQNPRYQVTQFGKPVTLSCSQTLNHNVMYWYQQKSSQAPKLLFHYYDKDFNNEADTPDNFQSRRPNTSFCFLDIRSPGLGDTAMYLCATRESAEAFFGQGTRLTVV.

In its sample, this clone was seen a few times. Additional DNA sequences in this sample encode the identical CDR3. The DNA for the CDR3 is TGTGCCAGCTCACCACTAGCGGGGGGTTACAATGAGCAGTTCTTC. This encodes CASSPLAGGYNEQFF. The V gene is TRBV18, the J gene TRBJ2-1, with 10 bases that match TRBD2. CDR3 size: 15 residues. The germline V gene has CDR1 KGHSH and CDR2 LQKENI. The V and J ends lost 1 base and 4 bases, in that order; junction bases with no gene match: 1.